The 6 T cell receptor beta chains listed next were all sequenced from one sample in a study of a mutant IDH1 vaccine in newly diagnosed glioma. Time point noted: week 23, last vaccination. Each vaccine dose was 300 ug of mutant IDH1 20-mer peptide, with topical imiquimod. Their cognate antigens are unknown. Sequencing used immunoSEQ multiplex PCR; TCRdb keeps in-frame clones, though not all of them. Counted here are around 76,000 clones, approximately 85% occurring once; the ten biggest clones make up roughly 0.74%. The sample was PBMCs, taken from a glioma patient whose treatment included an IDH1 peptide vaccine. The receptor source for this set is a woman aged 45-60 years with glioma.

The gene calls are TRBV28 and TRBJ2-4; D remains unclear. Trimming took 3 bases from V and 1 from J, leaving 7 bases between them. The germline CDR1 and CDR2 sequences are MDHEN and SYDVKM. The CDR3 length is 14 residues. CDR3 sequence: CASSLRRAKNIQYF. In nucleotides, the CDR3 is TGTGCCAGCAGTTTGAGGCGCGCCAAAAACATTCAGTACTTC.

The chain is built from TRBV5-1 and TRBJ2-3, with TRBD2 identical over 8 bases. The germline V gene has CDR1 SGHRS and CDR2 YFSETQ. The CDR3 extends over 14 amino acids. J lost 0 bases, V lost 9 bases, and 6 bases had no gene match. The CDR3 region is CATKLAVSTDTQYF. The CDR3, as DNA: TGCGCCACCAAACTAGCGGTTAGCACAGATACGCAGTATTTT.

V usage is TRBV2 and J usage is TRBJ2-3; 9 nucleotides agree with TRBD2. Germline V gene sequence: CDR1 SNHLY, CDR2 FYNNEI. V was clipped by 3 bases and J by 0 bases; unmatched bases: 10. The CDR3 runs 18 residues. The CDR3: CASSDSDRREGSTDTQYF. The CDR3 DNA is TGTGCCAGCAGTGATTCGGATAGGCGGGAGGGAAGCACAGATACGCAGTATTTT.

V is TRBV27 and J is TRBJ2-5; tentative D call: TRBD1 (6 bases). The V gene's germline CDR1 is MNHEY and CDR2 SMNVEV (reference sequence). Between the trimmed V and J ends, which lost 10 bases and 4 bases, there was a span of 19 bases. The length of the CDR3 is 14 residues. CDR3 sequence: CATTSVGGGETQYF. CDR3 bases: TGTGCCACCACCTCGGTAGGGGGTGGAGAGACCCAGTACTTC.

CDR3 protein: CASSLSPGLGETQYF. The CDR3 bases are TGTGCCAGCAGCTTGTCACCCGGCCTCGGGGAGACCCAGTACTTC. V is TRBV5-5 and J is TRBJ2-5; D uncertain. Per germline, CDR1 SGHKS and CDR2 YYEKEE (reference sequence). V was clipped by 1 base and J by 5 bases, with 15 bases between them. This CDR3 contains 15 residues.

The V and J genes are TRBV19 and TRBJ1-3; no clear D gene. Germline lookup yields CDR1 LNHDA and CDR2 SQIVND (reference sequence). Deletions cut 0 bases from V and 3 bases from J, with 6 bases between. The CDR3 sequence is 14 residues long. DNA for the CDR3: TGTGCCAGTAGTATAGACGCCTTTGGAAACACCATATATTTT. Its translation: CASSIDAFGNTIYF.